This entry concerns a single T cell receptor (beta chain). Its antigen is not identified. TCRdb re-called the 5' RACE reads and gives one entry per CDR3 protein, without DNA. The sample includes roughly 450,000 distinct CDR3 sequences. This sample was taken from a study of T cells expressing NK-cell markers. Per germline, CDR1 LNHNV and CDR2 YYDKDF (reference sequence). The length of the CDR3 is 15 residues. Whole-study results and caveats: In a group of several donors, dominant NKG2C+ clonotypes represented about 1.0-7.5% of CD8+ T cells.

The rearrangement uses TRBV15 and TRBJ2-3. Sequenced sample: blood T cells: a sorted CD56 or NKG2C T cell subset, CD4+ or CD8+ T cells, or bulk PBMC T cells (not recorded which). This sequence originates from a woman aged 45-60 years in good health. The CDR3 is CATSRDLSFTDTQYF. The variable domain in full, with the rest retrieved from reference TRBV15 and TRBJ2-3, is DAMVIQNPRYQVTQFGKPVTLSCSQTLNHNVMYWYQQKSSQAPKLLFHYYDKDFNNEADTPDNFQSRRPNTSFCFLDIRSPGLGDTAMYLCATSRDLSFTDTQYFGPGTRLTVL.